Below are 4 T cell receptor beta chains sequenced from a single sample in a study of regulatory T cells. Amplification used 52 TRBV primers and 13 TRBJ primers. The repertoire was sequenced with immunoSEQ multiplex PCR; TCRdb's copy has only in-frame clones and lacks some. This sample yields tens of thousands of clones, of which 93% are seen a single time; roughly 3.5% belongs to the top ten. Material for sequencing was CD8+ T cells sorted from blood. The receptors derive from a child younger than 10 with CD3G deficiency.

CDR3 residues: CASSSHSYEQYF. In DNA form, the CDR3 reads TGTGCCAGCAGTTCCCACTCCTACGAGCAGTACTTC. The chain has TRBV28 and TRBJ2-7; D gene uncertain. V dropped 4 bases and J dropped 0 bases, with 4 bases sitting between them. The CDR3 is 12 residues long. Germline V gives CDR1 MDHEN, CDR2 SYDVKM.

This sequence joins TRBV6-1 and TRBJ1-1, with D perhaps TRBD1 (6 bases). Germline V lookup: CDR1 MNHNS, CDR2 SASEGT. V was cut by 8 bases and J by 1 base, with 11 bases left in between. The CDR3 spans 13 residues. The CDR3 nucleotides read TGTGCCAGCTCGACAGGAGGGAACACTGAAGCTTTCTTT. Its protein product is CASSTGGNTEAFF.

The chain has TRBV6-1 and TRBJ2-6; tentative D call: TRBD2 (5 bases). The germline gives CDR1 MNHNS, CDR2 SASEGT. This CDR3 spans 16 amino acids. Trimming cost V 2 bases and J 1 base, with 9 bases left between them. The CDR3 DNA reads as TGTGCCAGCAGTGAATTTGGAGGATCTGGGGCCAACGTCCTGACTTTC. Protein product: CASSEFGGSGANVLTF.

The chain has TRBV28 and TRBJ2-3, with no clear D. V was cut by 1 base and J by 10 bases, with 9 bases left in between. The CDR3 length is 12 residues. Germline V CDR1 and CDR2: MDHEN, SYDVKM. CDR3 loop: CASSLSSVPQYF. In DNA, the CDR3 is TGTGCCAGCAGTTTATCCAGCGTTCCGCAGTATTTT.